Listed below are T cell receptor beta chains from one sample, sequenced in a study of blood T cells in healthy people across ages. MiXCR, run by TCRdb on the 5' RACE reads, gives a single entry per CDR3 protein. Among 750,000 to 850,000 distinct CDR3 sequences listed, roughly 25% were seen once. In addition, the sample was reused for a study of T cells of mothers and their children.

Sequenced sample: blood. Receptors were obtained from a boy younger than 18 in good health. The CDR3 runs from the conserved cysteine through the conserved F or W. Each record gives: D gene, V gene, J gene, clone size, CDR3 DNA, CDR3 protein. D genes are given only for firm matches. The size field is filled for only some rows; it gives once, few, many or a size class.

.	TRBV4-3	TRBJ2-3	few	TGCGCCAGCAGCCAAGAAGGGTGGGGCACAGATACGCAGTATTTT	CASSQEGWGTDTQYF
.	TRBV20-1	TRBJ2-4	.	TGCAGTGCTAGAGGGGCAACGGCTAGTCCCCTAGCCAAAAACATTCAGTACTTC	CSARGATASPLAKNIQYF
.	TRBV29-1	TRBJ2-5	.	TGCAGCGTTGAAGATCGAGCTGGGTTGGAGCAGTACTTC	CSVEDRAGLEQYF
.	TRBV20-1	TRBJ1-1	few	TGCAGTGCTAGTCCGCGAACTGAAGCTTTCTTT	CSASPRTEAFF
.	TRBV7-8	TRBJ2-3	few	TGTGCCAGCAGTGGGCCTGCCAAGCCAGATACGCAGTATTTT	CASSGPAKPDTQYF
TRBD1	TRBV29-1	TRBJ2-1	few	TGCAGCGAGAAGGGACAGACCAGCTCCTACAATGAGCAGTTCTTC	CSEKGQTSSYNEQFF
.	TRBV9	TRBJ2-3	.	TGTGCCATCAGCGGAGTGGACCCCACCGATACGCAGTATTTT	CAISGVDPTDTQYF
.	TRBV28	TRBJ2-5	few	TGTGCCAGCAGTTTGTCCAGGCTTCAAGAGACCCAGTACTTC	CASSLSRLQETQYF
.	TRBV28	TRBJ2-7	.	TGTGCCAGCGTCCCTAGTTCGTCCTTCGAGCAGTACTTC	CASVPSSSFEQYF
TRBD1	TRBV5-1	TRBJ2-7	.	TGCGCCAGCAGCTTGAGGACAGGGGGCCTCTACGAGCAGTACTTC	CASSLRTGGLYEQYF
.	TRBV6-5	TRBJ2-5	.	TGTGCCAGCAGTTATTCCCGGGGGCCGGGACAAGAGACCCAGTACTTC	CASSYSRGPGQETQYF
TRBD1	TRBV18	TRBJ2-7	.	TGTGCCAGCTCACCAAGACAGGGGTCGTGGGAGCAGTACTTC	CASSPRQGSWEQYF
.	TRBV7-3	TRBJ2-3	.	TGTGCCAGCAGCTTATTCAGCGGCACAGATACGCAGTATTTT	CASSLFSGTDTQYF
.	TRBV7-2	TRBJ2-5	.	TGTGCCAGCAGCTTAGGAGGGGAAAACGAGGAGACCCAGTGCTTC	CASSLGGENEETQCF
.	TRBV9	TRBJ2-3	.	TGTGCCAGCAGCGTAGGCCCGGGTCCCACAGATACGCAGTATTTT	CASSVGPGPTDTQYF